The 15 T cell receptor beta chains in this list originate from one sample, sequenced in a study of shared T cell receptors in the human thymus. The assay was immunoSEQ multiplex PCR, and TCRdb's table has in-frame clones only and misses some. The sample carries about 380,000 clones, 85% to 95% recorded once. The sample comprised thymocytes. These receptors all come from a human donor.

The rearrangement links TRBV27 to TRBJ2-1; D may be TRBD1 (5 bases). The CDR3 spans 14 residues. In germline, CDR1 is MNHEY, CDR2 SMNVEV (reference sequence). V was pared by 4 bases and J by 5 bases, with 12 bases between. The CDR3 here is CASSWSGPHNEQFF. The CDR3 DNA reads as TGTGCCAGCAGTTGGTCAGGGCCGCACAATGAGCAGTTCTTC.

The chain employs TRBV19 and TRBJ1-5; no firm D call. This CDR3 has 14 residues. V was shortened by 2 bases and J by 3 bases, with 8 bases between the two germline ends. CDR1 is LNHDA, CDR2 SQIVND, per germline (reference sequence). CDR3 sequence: CASSILRNNQPQHF. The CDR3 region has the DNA TGTGCCAGTAGTATACTTAGGAACAATCAGCCCCAGCATTTT.

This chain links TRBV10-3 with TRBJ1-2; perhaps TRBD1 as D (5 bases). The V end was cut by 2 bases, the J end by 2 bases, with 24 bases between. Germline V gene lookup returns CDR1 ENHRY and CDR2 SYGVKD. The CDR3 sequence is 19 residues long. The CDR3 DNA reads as TGTGCCATCAGTGAGCCAAGGGGAATCGGAAGTTGGGAAAACTATGGCTACACCTTC. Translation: CAISEPRGIGSWENYGYTF.

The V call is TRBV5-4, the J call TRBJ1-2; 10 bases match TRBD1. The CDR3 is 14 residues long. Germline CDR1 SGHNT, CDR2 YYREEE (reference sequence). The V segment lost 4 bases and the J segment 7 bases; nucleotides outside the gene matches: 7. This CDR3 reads CASSRGQGDFGYTF. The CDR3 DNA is TGTGCCAGCAGCCGCGGACAGGGGGATTTTGGCTACACCTTC.

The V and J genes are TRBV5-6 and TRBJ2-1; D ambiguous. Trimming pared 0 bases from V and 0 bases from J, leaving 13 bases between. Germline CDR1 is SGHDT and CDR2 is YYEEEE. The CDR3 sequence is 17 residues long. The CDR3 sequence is CASSLGIGQSSYNEQFF. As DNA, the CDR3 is TGTGCCAGCAGCTTGGGAATAGGGCAAAGCTCCTACAATGAGCAGTTCTTC.

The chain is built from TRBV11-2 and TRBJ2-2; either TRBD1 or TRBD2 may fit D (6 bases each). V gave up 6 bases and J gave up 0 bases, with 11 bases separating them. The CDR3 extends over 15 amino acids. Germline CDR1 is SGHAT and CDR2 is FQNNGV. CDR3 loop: CASRRRGANTGELFF. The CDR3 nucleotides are TGTGCCAGCAGGCGGAGGGGGGCGAACACCGGGGAGCTGTTTTTT.

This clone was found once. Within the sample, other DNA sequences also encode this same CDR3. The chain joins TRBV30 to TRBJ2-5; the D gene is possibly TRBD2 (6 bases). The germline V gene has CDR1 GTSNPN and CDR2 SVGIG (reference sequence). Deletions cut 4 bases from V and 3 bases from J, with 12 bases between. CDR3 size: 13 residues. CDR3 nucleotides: TGTGCCTGGAATCGCGGGGTTGAAGAGACCCAGTACTTC. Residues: CAWNRGVEETQYF.

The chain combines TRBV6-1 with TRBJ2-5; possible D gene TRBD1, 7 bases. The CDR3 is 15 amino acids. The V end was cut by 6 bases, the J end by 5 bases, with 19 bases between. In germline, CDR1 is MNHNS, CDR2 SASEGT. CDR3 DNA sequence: TGTGCCAGCAGAACTCGGGACAGCGGAGGGGAGACCCAGTACTTC. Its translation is CASRTRDSGGETQYF.

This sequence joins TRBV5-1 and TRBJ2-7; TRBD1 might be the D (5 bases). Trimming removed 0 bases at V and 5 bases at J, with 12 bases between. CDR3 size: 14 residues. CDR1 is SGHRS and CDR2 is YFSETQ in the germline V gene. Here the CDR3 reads CASSLGSGRHEQYF. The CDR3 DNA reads TGCGCCAGCAGCTTGGGATCAGGGCGCCACGAGCAGTACTTC.

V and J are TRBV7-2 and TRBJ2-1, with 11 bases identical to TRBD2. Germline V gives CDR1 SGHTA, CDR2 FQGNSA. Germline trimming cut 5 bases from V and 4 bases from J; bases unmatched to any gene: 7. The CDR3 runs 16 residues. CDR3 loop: CASSHGLAGRYNEQFF. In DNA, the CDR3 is TGTGCCAGCAGCCATGGACTAGCGGGTCGGTACAATGAGCAGTTCTTC.

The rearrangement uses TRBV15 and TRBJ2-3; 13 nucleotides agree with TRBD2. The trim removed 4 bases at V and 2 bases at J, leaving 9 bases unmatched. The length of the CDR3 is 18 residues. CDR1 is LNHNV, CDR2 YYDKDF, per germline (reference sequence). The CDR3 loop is CATSTGTSGVRPTDTQYF. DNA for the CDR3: TGTGCCACCAGCACCGGGACTAGCGGGGTACGCCCCACAGATACGCAGTATTTT. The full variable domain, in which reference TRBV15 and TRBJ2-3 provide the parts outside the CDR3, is DAMVIQNPRYQVTQFGKPVTLSCSQTLNHNVMYWYQQKSSQAPKLLFHYYDKDFNNEADTPDNFQSRRPNTSFCFLDIRSPGLGDTAMYLCATSTGTSGVRPTDTQYFGPGTRLTVL.

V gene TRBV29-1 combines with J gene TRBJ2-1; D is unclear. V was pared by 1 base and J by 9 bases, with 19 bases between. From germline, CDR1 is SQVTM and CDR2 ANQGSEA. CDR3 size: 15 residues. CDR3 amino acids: CSVEGLESIYGEQFF. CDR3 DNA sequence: TGCAGCGTTGAAGGGTTGGAGTCCATTTACGGTGAGCAGTTCTTC.

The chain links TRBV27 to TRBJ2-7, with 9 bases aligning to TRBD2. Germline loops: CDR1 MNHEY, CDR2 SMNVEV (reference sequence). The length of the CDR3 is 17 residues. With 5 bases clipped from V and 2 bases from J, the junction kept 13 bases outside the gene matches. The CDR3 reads CASSPPPVLAGAYEQYF. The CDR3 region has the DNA TGTGCCAGCAGTCCACCCCCGGTGTTAGCGGGAGCCTACGAGCAGTACTTC.

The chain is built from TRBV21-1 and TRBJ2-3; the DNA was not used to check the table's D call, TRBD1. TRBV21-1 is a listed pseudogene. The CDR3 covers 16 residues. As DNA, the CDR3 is TGTGCCAGCAACATCTTACCGGGGACAGGGAGGAATACGCAGTATTTT. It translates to CASNILPGTGRNTQYF.

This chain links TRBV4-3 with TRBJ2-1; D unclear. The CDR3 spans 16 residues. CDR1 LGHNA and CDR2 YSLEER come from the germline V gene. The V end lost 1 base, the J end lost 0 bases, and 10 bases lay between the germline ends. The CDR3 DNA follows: TGCGCCAGCAGCCAAGCCCGGGCCCACTCCTACAATGAGCAGTTCTTC. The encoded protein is CASSQARAHSYNEQFF.